The T cell receptor beta chain described here comes from a study of blood T cell repertoires in COVID-19. In the authors' methods: It was from reference gene primer amplification that nucleated cell counts were estimated. Clones were read by immunoSEQ multiplex PCR, and TCRdb kept only the in-frame ones, dropping some. V and J calls and clone size are copied from that table; D and trimming were computed from the DNA. This repertoire shows 90,000 to 120,000 clones, 80% to 85% found once; its top ten account for around 4.2%. The CDR3 totals 18 residues. Trimming stripped 5 bases from V and 2 bases from J, with 19 bases between. Germline values: CDR1 SGHTA, CDR2 FQGTGA.

The TCR was taken from a human donor in a cohort sampled during active COVID-19. The chain joins TRBV7-3 to TRBJ2-6, with D perhaps TRBD1 (5 bases). Material for sequencing was peripheral blood. The CDR3 is CASSATVNPLPGANVLTF. The CDR3 DNA reads TGTGCCAGCAGCGCGACAGTTAACCCCCTTCCTGGGGCCAACGTCCTGACTTTC.